Following are 8 T cell receptor beta chains from one sample sequenced in a study of PD-1 blockade in mismatch repair-deficient tumors. Clones were sequenced by immunoSEQ multiplex PCR, and TCRdb holds only the in-frame ones, with some missing. The data contain some 22,000 clones, roughly 81% of them seen just once; the ten biggest clones take up more than 15%. This material consisted of peripheral blood, taken 2 weeks after starting pembrolizumab. These receptors all stem from an adult with mismatch repair-deficient cancer.

This clone was counted once. The genes are TRBV14 and TRBJ1-1; D is possibly TRBD1 (5 bases). Germline loops: CDR1 SGHDN, CDR2 FVKESK. Trimming shortened V by 5 bases and J by 1 base, and 17 bases separated the two germline ends. CDR3 length: 16 residues. The CDR3 reads CASSLREGIRNTEAFF. CDR3 coding DNA: TGTGCCAGCAGCTTAAGAGAGGGGATAAGGAACACTGAAGCTTTCTTT.

CDR3 coding DNA: TGTGCCAGCAGCCCCAGAAAGGGACCGATCAAAAACATTCAGTACTTC. Translating gives CASSPRKGPIKNIQYF. The chain joins TRBV7-2 to TRBJ2-4, with D perhaps assigned TRBD1 or TRBD2 (5 bases each). V lost 5 bases to trimming and J lost 3 bases, with 17 bases between them. Germline lookup yields CDR1 SGHTA and CDR2 FQGNSA. This CDR3 is built from 16 residues.

This clone showed up just a few times. This rearrangement joins TRBV11-2 to TRBJ1-5; D unclear. CDR1 is SGHAT and CDR2 is FQNNGV in the germline V gene. Trimming took 1 base from V and 1 from J, leaving 8 bases between them. CDR3 size: 15 residues. The CDR3 DNA reads as TGTGCCAGCAGCTTAGTGGGAGGGAGCAATCAGCCCCAGCATTTT. This encodes CASSLVGGSNQPQHF. The variable domain in full, completed from reference TRBV11-2 and TRBJ1-5, reads EAGVAQSPRYKIIEKRQSVAFWCNPISGHATLYWYQQILGQGPKLLIQFQNNGVVDDSQLPKDRFSAERLKGVDSTLKIQPAKLEDSAVYLCASSLVGGSNQPQHFGDGTRLSIL.

This clone was observed a handful of times. CDR3 in DNA: TGTGCCAGCAGCCGCCAAAATGGGGCTACAACCTTC. Its protein is CASSRQNGATTF. The chain employs TRBV14 and TRBJ1-2; a possible D gene is TRBD1 (5 bases). Germline-derived CDR1 and CDR2 are SGHDN and FVKESK. The V gene lost 4 bases and the J gene lost 14 bases, with 17 bases spanning the gap. The CDR3 totals 12 residues.

This sequence joins TRBV19 and TRBJ2-1; D is unclear. Germline CDR1 LNHDA, CDR2 SQIVND (reference sequence). This CDR3 has 13 amino acids. Trimming stripped 6 bases from V and 9 bases from J, with 15 bases between. CDR3 in amino acids: CASSQLGNGEQFF. CDR3 DNA: TGTGCCAGTAGCCAATTGGGGAACGGTGAGCAGTTCTTC. Drawing the rest from reference TRBV19 and TRBJ2-1, the complete variable domain is DGGITQSPKYLFRKEGQNVTLSCEQNLNHDAMYWYRQDPGQGLRLIYYSQIVNDFQKGDIAEGYSVSREKKESFPLTVTSAQKNPTAFYLCASSQLGNGEQFFGPGTRLTVL.

The chain combines TRBV7-8 with TRBJ2-2; D remains ambiguous. The CDR3 has 14 residues. Germline CDR1 is SGHVS and CDR2 is FQNEAQ. The ends were cut back, 0 bases at V and 2 bases at J, with 4 bases in the middle. CDR3 nucleotide sequence: TGTGCCAGCAGCTTAGCGAGAAACACCGGGGAGCTGTTTTTT. This gives the protein CASSLARNTGELFF.

Only one count was recorded for this clone. The rearrangement joins TRBV6-5 to TRBJ2-7; 9 bases line up with TRBD1. CDR1 is MNHEY, CDR2 SVGAGI, per germline. The length of the CDR3 is 15 residues. The J segment lost 5 bases and the V segment lost 6 bases, leaving 11 bases of the junction unmatched. The CDR3 DNA is TGTGCCAGCAGAGGATACAGGGGGCATATGGACGAGCAGTACTTC. Translating it yields CASRGYRGHMDEQYF.

The rearrangement links TRBV30 to TRBJ1-5; 7 bases are a match to TRBD1. In germline, CDR1 is GTSNPN, CDR2 SVGIG (reference sequence). The CDR3 extends over 14 amino acids. J lost 5 bases, V lost 0 bases, and 4 bases had no gene match. CDR3 sequence: CAWSVGDSYQPQHF. CDR3 DNA sequence: TGTGCCTGGAGTGTAGGGGACAGTTATCAGCCCCAGCATTTT.